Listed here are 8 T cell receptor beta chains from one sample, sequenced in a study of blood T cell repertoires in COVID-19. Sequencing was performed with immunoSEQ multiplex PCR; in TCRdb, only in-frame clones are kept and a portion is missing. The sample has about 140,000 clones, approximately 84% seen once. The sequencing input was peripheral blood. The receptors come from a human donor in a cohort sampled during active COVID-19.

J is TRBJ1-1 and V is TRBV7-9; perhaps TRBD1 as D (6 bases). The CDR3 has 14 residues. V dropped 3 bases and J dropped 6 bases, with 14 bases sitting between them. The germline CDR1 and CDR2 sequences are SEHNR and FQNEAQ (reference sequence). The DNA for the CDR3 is TGTGCCAGCAGCTTGCTCGAGTGGGGGCCTGAAGCTTTCTTT. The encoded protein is CASSLLEWGPEAFF.

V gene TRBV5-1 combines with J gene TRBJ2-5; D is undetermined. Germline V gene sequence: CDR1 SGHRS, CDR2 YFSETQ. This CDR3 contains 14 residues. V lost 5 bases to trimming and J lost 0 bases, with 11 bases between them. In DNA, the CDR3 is TGCGCCAGCAGGAGGTTCCCGAACCAAGAGACCCAGTACTTC. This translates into CASRRFPNQETQYF.

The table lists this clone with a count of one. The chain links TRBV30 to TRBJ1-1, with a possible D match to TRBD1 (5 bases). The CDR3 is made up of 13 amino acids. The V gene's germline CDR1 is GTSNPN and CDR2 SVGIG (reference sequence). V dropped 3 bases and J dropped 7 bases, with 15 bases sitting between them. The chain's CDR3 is CAWRNGGGSEAFF. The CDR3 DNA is TGTGCCTGGAGAAACGGGGGGGGTAGTGAAGCTTTCTTT.

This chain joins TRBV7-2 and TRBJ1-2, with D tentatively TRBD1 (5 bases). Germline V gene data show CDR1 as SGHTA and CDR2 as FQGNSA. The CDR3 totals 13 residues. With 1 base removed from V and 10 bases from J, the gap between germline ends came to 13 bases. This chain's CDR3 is CASSLGVDTVYTF. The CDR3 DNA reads TGTGCCAGCAGCTTAGGAGTGGACACTGTCTACACCTTC.

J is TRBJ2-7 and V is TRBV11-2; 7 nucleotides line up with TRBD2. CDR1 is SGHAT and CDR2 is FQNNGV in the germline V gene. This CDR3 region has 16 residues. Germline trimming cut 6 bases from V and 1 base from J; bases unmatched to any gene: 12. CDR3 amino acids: CASRIGRGGGSYEQYF. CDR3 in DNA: TGTGCCAGCAGGATAGGGAGGGGTGGGGGTTCCTACGAGCAGTACTTC.

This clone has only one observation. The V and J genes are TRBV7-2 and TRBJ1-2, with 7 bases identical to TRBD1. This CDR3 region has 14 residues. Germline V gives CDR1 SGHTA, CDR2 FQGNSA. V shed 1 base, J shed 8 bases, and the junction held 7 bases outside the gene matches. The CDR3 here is CASSLGQGLRGYTF. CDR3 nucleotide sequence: TGTGCCAGCAGCTTAGGACAGGGATTGCGAGGCTACACCTTC.

The chain's CDR3 is CASSLGHSQGNTIYF. DNA for the CDR3: TGCGCCAGCAGCTTGGGCCACAGCCAAGGAAACACCATATATTTT. V and J are TRBV5-1 and TRBJ1-3; D not certain. The V gene's germline CDR1 is SGHRS and CDR2 YFSETQ. Trimming pared 0 bases from V and 4 bases from J, leaving 11 bases between. This CDR3 comprises 15 residues.

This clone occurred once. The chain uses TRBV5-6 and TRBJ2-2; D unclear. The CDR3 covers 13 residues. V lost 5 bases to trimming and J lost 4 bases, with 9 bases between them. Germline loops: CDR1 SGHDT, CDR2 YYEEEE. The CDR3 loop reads CASRRQLTGELFF. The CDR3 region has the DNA TGTGCCAGCAGGAGGCAGCTCACCGGGGAGCTGTTTTTT.